This is a list of T cell receptor beta chains from one sample in a study of blood T cell repertoires in COVID-19. Method: immunoSEQ multiplex PCR; TCRdb's copy keeps in-frame clones and lacks some. The sample has 85,000 to 110,000 clones, more than 75% seen once. The sequenced material came from peripheral blood. The receptors were gathered from a human donor in a cohort sampled during active COVID-19. The CDR3 runs from the conserved cysteine through the conserved F or W. D genes are given only for firm matches. The size entry is marked missing in some rows and otherwise reads once, few, many or a size class.

cdr3_length: 13; j_call: TRBJ1-1; clone_size: .; v_call: TRBV2; d_call: TRBD1; cdr3_aa: CASKGATFAEAFF; cdr3_nt: TGTGCCAGCAAGGGGGCAACGTTTGCTGAAGCTTTCTTT
cdr3_length: 13; j_call: TRBJ1-1; clone_size: .; v_call: TRBV12-3/TRBV12-4; d_call: .; cdr3_aa: CASSFGGYTEAFF; cdr3_nt: TGTGCCAGCAGTTTCGGCGGGTACACTGAAGCTTTCTTT
cdr3_length: 18; j_call: TRBJ2-5; clone_size: .; v_call: TRBV28; d_call: TRBD1; cdr3_aa: CASSSSDRVAPSQETQYF; cdr3_nt: TGTGCCAGCAGTTCATCTGACAGGGTGGCTCCTTCGCAAGAGACCCAGTACTTC
cdr3_length: 18; j_call: TRBJ2-2; clone_size: .; v_call: TRBV11-3; d_call: TRBD1; cdr3_aa: CASSTRTGEYTNTGELFF; cdr3_nt: TGTGCCAGCAGCACCCGGACAGGGGAGTACACGAACACCGGGGAGCTGTTTTTT
cdr3_length: 16; j_call: TRBJ2-5; clone_size: .; v_call: TRBV27; d_call: .; cdr3_aa: CASSFKPRQGGETQYF; cdr3_nt: TGTGCCAGCAGTTTCAAACCCCGACAGGGAGGAGAGACCCAGTACTTC
cdr3_length: 16; j_call: TRBJ2-7; clone_size: .; v_call: TRBV11-2; d_call: TRBD1; cdr3_aa: CASSPRADRVVGEQYF; cdr3_nt: TGTGCCAGCAGCCCCCGCGCAGACAGGGTGGTGGGCGAGCAGTACTTC
cdr3_length: 14; j_call: TRBJ2-1; clone_size: .; v_call: TRBV7-9; d_call: TRBD2; cdr3_aa: CASSPSSGYNEQFF; cdr3_nt: TGTGCCAGCAGCCCATCTAGCGGGTACAATGAGCAGTTCTTC
cdr3_length: 16; j_call: TRBJ1-6; clone_size: .; v_call: TRBV28; d_call: .; cdr3_aa: CASSFSSGRGNSPLHF; cdr3_nt: TGTGCCAGCAGTTTCAGTTCTGGTAGAGGGAATTCACCCCTCCACTTT
cdr3_length: 18; j_call: TRBJ1-4; clone_size: .; v_call: TRBV10-3; d_call: .; cdr3_aa: CAISEFRTVQGPNEKLFF; cdr3_nt: TGTGCCATCAGTGAGTTCAGGACCGTCCAGGGGCCAAATGAAAAACTGTTTTTT
cdr3_length: 14; j_call: TRBJ2-1; clone_size: .; v_call: TRBV28; d_call: TRBD1; cdr3_aa: CASRYRGPYNEQFF; cdr3_nt: TGTGCCAGCAGATACAGGGGTCCCTACAATGAGCAGTTCTTC
cdr3_length: 16; j_call: TRBJ1-1; clone_size: .; v_call: TRBV12-1; d_call: .; cdr3_aa: CASSFLTAGGSGEAFF; cdr3_nt: TGTGCCAGCAGCTTTCTAACGGCAGGGGGCTCGGGTGAAGCTTTCTTT
cdr3_length: 15; j_call: TRBJ2-5; clone_size: .; v_call: TRBV27; d_call: .; cdr3_aa: CASSGQQGMGETQYF; cdr3_nt: TGTGCCAGCAGTGGCCAACAGGGAATGGGAGAGACCCAGTACTTC
cdr3_length: 14; j_call: TRBJ2-7; clone_size: .; v_call: TRBV6-5; d_call: .; cdr3_aa: CASLGAHPTYEQYF; cdr3_nt: TGTGCCAGCTTAGGAGCACACCCTACCTACGAGCAGTACTTC
cdr3_length: 17; j_call: TRBJ2-5; clone_size: .; v_call: TRBV5-6; d_call: TRBD2; cdr3_aa: CASSLILAGERQETQYF; cdr3_nt: TGTGCCAGCAGCTTGATCCTGGCGGGGGAGAGACAAGAGACCCAGTACTTC
cdr3_length: 12; j_call: TRBJ1-2; clone_size: .; v_call: TRBV12-3/TRBV12-4; d_call: .; cdr3_aa: CASSHGGEGYTF; cdr3_nt: TGTGCCAGCAGCCATGGGGGGGAAGGCTACACCTTC
cdr3_length: 13; j_call: TRBJ1-3; clone_size: .; v_call: TRBV9; d_call: .; cdr3_aa: CASSVAGGNTIYF; cdr3_nt: TGTGCCAGCAGCGTAGCTGGGGGGAACACCATATATTTT
cdr3_length: 13; j_call: TRBJ1-5; clone_size: .; v_call: TRBV30; d_call: .; cdr3_aa: CAWSRGVDQPQHF; cdr3_nt: TGTGCCTGGAGTCGGGGGGTTGATCAGCCCCAGCATTTT
cdr3_length: 14; j_call: TRBJ2-3; clone_size: .; v_call: TRBV7-3; d_call: TRBD2; cdr3_aa: CASSLSGGTDTQYF; cdr3_nt: TGTGCCAGCAGCTTAAGCGGGGGTACAGATACGCAGTATTTT
cdr3_length: 12; j_call: TRBJ1-4; clone_size: .; v_call: TRBV19; d_call: .; cdr3_aa: CASSIRDEKLFF; cdr3_nt: TGTGCCAGTAGTATCAGGGATGAAAAACTGTTTTTT
cdr3_length: 15; j_call: TRBJ1-1; clone_size: .; v_call: TRBV18; d_call: TRBD1; cdr3_aa: CASSGTGASATEAFF; cdr3_nt: TGTGCCAGCTCAGGGACAGGGGCCTCGGCCACTGAAGCTTTCTTT
cdr3_length: 13; j_call: TRBJ1-1; clone_size: .; v_call: TRBV5-6; d_call: TRBD1; cdr3_aa: CASNRQGFTEAFF; cdr3_nt: TGTGCCAGCAACAGACAGGGTTTCACTGAAGCTTTCTTT
cdr3_length: 16; j_call: TRBJ1-4; clone_size: .; v_call: TRBV4-1; d_call: .; cdr3_aa: CASSQDSGTSEEKLFF; cdr3_nt: TGCGCCAGCAGCCAAGATTCCGGGACTAGCGAAGAAAAACTGTTTTTT
cdr3_length: 14; j_call: TRBJ2-7; clone_size: .; v_call: TRBV11-2; d_call: .; cdr3_aa: CASSLGQGGYEQYF; cdr3_nt: TGTGCCAGCAGCTTAGGGCAGGGAGGCTACGAGCAGTACTTC
cdr3_length: 17; j_call: TRBJ1-4; clone_size: .; v_call: TRBV5-6; d_call: .; cdr3_aa: CASSLMVANKGDEKLFF; cdr3_nt: TGTGCCAGCAGCTTGATGGTGGCAAACAAGGGGGATGAAAAACTGTTTTTT
cdr3_length: 13; j_call: TRBJ2-7; clone_size: .; v_call: TRBV27; d_call: TRBD1; cdr3_aa: CASALWTGYEQYF; cdr3_nt: TGTGCCAGCGCTTTATGGACAGGCTACGAGCAGTACTTC
cdr3_length: 14; j_call: TRBJ2-1; clone_size: .; v_call: TRBV5-6; d_call: TRBD2; cdr3_aa: CASSLWSGGYEQFF; cdr3_nt: TGTGCCAGCAGCTTGTGGTCCGGGGGGTATGAGCAGTTCTTC
cdr3_length: 20; j_call: TRBJ2-2; clone_size: .; v_call: TRBV15; d_call: TRBD2; cdr3_aa: CATSGGWVGTSGMNTGELFF; cdr3_nt: TGTGCCACCAGCGGAGGGTGGGTCGGGACTAGCGGGATGAACACCGGGGAGCTGTTTTTT
cdr3_length: 13; j_call: TRBJ2-2; clone_size: .; v_call: TRBV12-3/TRBV12-4; d_call: .; cdr3_aa: CASSLVGDGELFF; cdr3_nt: TGTGCCAGCAGTTTAGTAGGGGATGGGGAGCTGTTTTTT
cdr3_length: 17; j_call: TRBJ2-1; clone_size: few; v_call: TRBV11-2; d_call: .; cdr3_aa: CASSSTPGYHSYNEQFF; cdr3_nt: TGTGCCAGCAGTTCGACGCCGGGGTATCACTCCTACAATGAGCAGTTCTTC
cdr3_length: 15; j_call: TRBJ2-3; clone_size: .; v_call: TRBV24-1; d_call: .; cdr3_aa: CATSDPGLGTDTQYF; cdr3_nt: TGTGCCACCAGTGATCCGGGACTGGGCACAGATACGCAGTATTTT
cdr3_length: 14; j_call: TRBJ1-1; clone_size: .; v_call: TRBV28; d_call: .; cdr3_aa: CASSFELVNTEAFF; cdr3_nt: TGTGCCAGCAGTTTTGAGTTAGTAAACACTGAAGCTTTCTTT
cdr3_length: 13; j_call: TRBJ2-1; clone_size: .; v_call: TRBV12-3/TRBV12-4; d_call: TRBD2; cdr3_aa: CASMLAGVNEQFF; cdr3_nt: TGTGCCAGCATGCTAGCGGGAGTCAATGAGCAGTTCTTC
cdr3_length: 13; j_call: TRBJ2-5; clone_size: .; v_call: TRBV2; d_call: TRBD1; cdr3_aa: CASRDRAQETQYF; cdr3_nt: TGTGCCAGCAGAGACAGGGCTCAAGAGACCCAGTACTTC
cdr3_length: 13; j_call: TRBJ2-7; clone_size: many; v_call: TRBV5-1; d_call: .; cdr3_aa: CASSLAGIDEQYF; cdr3_nt: TGCGCCAGCAGCTTGGCAGGGATCGACGAGCAGTACTTC
cdr3_length: 16; j_call: TRBJ2-1; clone_size: .; v_call: TRBV7-6; d_call: .; cdr3_aa: CASSLGFGGSNGEQFF; cdr3_nt: TGTGCCAGCAGCTTAGGGTTCGGGGGTTCTAACGGTGAGCAGTTCTTC
cdr3_length: 16; j_call: TRBJ2-2; clone_size: few; v_call: TRBV5-5; d_call: TRBD2; cdr3_aa: CASSLEPQRGTGELFF; cdr3_nt: TGTGCCAGCAGCTTGGAGCCCCAGCGGGGGACCGGGGAGCTGTTTTTT
cdr3_length: 16; j_call: TRBJ2-3; clone_size: .; v_call: TRBV7-3; d_call: .; cdr3_aa: CASSLSPGRGIDTQYF; cdr3_nt: TGTGCCAGCAGCTTAAGCCCCGGACGGGGAATAGATACGCAGTATTTT
cdr3_length: 13; j_call: TRBJ2-3; clone_size: .; v_call: TRBV29-1; d_call: TRBD1; cdr3_aa: CSGGQGQKDTQYF; cdr3_nt: TGCAGTGGGGGACAGGGTCAGAAAGATACGCAGTATTTT
cdr3_length: 15; j_call: TRBJ2-1; clone_size: .; v_call: TRBV3-1/TRBV3-2; d_call: TRBD2; cdr3_aa: CASSRRTSGSQEQFF; cdr3_nt: TGTGCCAGCAGCCGAAGGACTAGCGGGAGCCAAGAGCAGTTCTTC
cdr3_length: 16; j_call: TRBJ2-4; clone_size: .; v_call: TRBV6-2/TRBV6-3; d_call: .; cdr3_aa: CASSGWGELAKNIQYF; cdr3_nt: TGTGCCAGCAGCGGCTGGGGGGAGCTAGCCAAAAACATTCAGTACTTC
cdr3_length: 13; j_call: TRBJ2-5; clone_size: .; v_call: TRBV6-2/TRBV6-3; d_call: .; cdr3_aa: CASSFLSQETQYF; cdr3_nt: TGTGCCAGCAGTTTTCTGAGTCAAGAGACCCAGTACTTC
cdr3_length: 15; j_call: TRBJ2-3; clone_size: .; v_call: TRBV13; d_call: TRBD1; cdr3_aa: CASRPPGQGSDTQYF; cdr3_nt: TGTGCCAGCAGACCACCGGGACAGGGTTCAGATACGCAGTATTTT
cdr3_length: 13; j_call: TRBJ1-3; clone_size: .; v_call: TRBV3-1/TRBV3-2; d_call: .; cdr3_aa: CASSRTAGNTIYF; cdr3_nt: TGTGCCAGCAGTCGGACAGCGGGAAACACCATATATTTT
cdr3_length: 14; j_call: TRBJ2-1; clone_size: .; v_call: TRBV9; d_call: TRBD2; cdr3_aa: CASSPSGNYNEQFF; cdr3_nt: TGTGCCAGCAGCCCTAGCGGGAACTACAATGAGCAGTTCTTC
cdr3_length: 16; j_call: TRBJ1-2; clone_size: .; v_call: TRBV19; d_call: TRBD1; cdr3_aa: CASGHRDRGSGYGYTF; cdr3_nt: TGTGCCAGTGGCCACCGGGACAGGGGGTCGGGCTATGGCTACACCTTC
cdr3_length: 14; j_call: TRBJ2-5; clone_size: .; v_call: TRBV6-5; d_call: .; cdr3_aa: CASGPSGSEETQYF; cdr3_nt: TGTGCCAGCGGGCCGTCGGGATCGGAGGAGACCCAGTACTTC
cdr3_length: 15; j_call: TRBJ2-7; clone_size: few; v_call: TRBV9; d_call: TRBD2; cdr3_aa: CASSERGGRINEQYF; cdr3_nt: TGTGCCAGCAGCGAGCGGGGGGGCCGGATTAACGAGCAGTACTTC
cdr3_length: 13; j_call: TRBJ2-7; clone_size: .; v_call: TRBV2; d_call: TRBD2; cdr3_aa: CASSNTGGYEQYF; cdr3_nt: TGTGCCAGCAGCAACACGGGGGGCTACGAGCAGTACTTC
cdr3_length: 12; j_call: TRBJ2-3; clone_size: once; v_call: TRBV24-1; d_call: .; cdr3_aa: CATSDNTDTQYF; cdr3_nt: TGTGCCACCAGTGACAACACAGATACGCAGTATTTT
cdr3_length: 13; j_call: TRBJ2-1; clone_size: .; v_call: TRBV5-5; d_call: .; cdr3_aa: CASSPSSYNEQFF; cdr3_nt: TGTGCCAGCAGCCCCTCTTCCTACAATGAGCAGTTCTTC
cdr3_length: 18; j_call: TRBJ1-1; clone_size: .; v_call: TRBV7-2; d_call: TRBD1; cdr3_aa: CASSLGRQGNLKNTEAFF; cdr3_nt: TGTGCCAGCAGCTTAGGGCGACAGGGTAACTTGAAGAACACTGAAGCTTTCTTT
cdr3_length: 21; j_call: TRBJ2-5; clone_size: .; v_call: TRBV15; d_call: TRBD2; cdr3_aa: CATSREQRVLTSGEPRETQYF; cdr3_nt: TGTGCCACCAGCAGAGAACAAAGAGTTTTGACTAGCGGGGAGCCCCGTGAGACCCAGTACTTC
cdr3_length: 17; j_call: TRBJ1-4; clone_size: .; v_call: TRBV25-1; d_call: .; cdr3_aa: CASSEYGPPATNEKLFF; cdr3_nt: TGTGCCAGCAGTGAATATGGCCCCCCTGCAACTAATGAAAAACTGTTTTTT
cdr3_length: 14; j_call: TRBJ1-2; clone_size: .; v_call: TRBV27; d_call: .; cdr3_aa: CASSPFGMGGGYTF; cdr3_nt: TGTGCCAGCAGCCCCTTCGGGATGGGGGGTGGCTACACCTTC
cdr3_length: 21; j_call: TRBJ2-1; clone_size: .; v_call: TRBV29-1; d_call: TRBD2; cdr3_aa: CSPLGDPPTVGLAGSYNEQFF; cdr3_nt: TGCAGCCCCCTGGGTGACCCACCAACCGTTGGACTAGCGGGATCCTACAATGAGCAGTTCTTC
cdr3_length: 17; j_call: TRBJ1-5; clone_size: .; v_call: TRBV19; d_call: TRBD1; cdr3_aa: CASSVSRDRDSNQPQHF; cdr3_nt: TGTGCCAGTAGTGTGAGCCGGGACAGGGATAGCAATCAGCCCCAGCATTTT
cdr3_length: 14; j_call: TRBJ2-5; clone_size: .; v_call: TRBV7-2; d_call: .; cdr3_aa: CASSPGGAQETQYF; cdr3_nt: TGTGCCAGCAGCCCTGGGGGGGCCCAAGAGACCCAGTACTTC
cdr3_length: 14; j_call: TRBJ1-1; clone_size: .; v_call: TRBV5-1; d_call: TRBD1; cdr3_aa: CASGSTGGRTEAFF; cdr3_nt: TGCGCCAGCGGGTCGACAGGGGGCAGGACTGAAGCTTTCTTT